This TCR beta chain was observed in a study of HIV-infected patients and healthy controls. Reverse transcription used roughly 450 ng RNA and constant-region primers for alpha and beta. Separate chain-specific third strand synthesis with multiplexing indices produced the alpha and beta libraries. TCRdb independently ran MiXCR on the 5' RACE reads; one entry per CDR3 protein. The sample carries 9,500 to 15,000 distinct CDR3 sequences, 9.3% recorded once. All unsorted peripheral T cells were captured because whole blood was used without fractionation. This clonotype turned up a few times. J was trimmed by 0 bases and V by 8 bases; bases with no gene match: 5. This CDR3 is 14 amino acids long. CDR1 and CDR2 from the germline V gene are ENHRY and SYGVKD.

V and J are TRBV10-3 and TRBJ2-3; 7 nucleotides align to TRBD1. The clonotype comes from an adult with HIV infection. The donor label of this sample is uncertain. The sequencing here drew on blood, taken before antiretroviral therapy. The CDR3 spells CAIGEGASTDTQYF. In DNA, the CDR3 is TGTGCCATCGGAGAGGGGGCTAGCACAGATACGCAGTATTTT.